This T cell receptor (beta chain) was sequenced in a study of spatial heterogeneity in lung cancer. The wider study: Each time, sequencing found more beta-chain sequences than alpha-chain sequences. Points from the study as a whole: Tumor TCRs that were ubiquitous and expanded showed up in blood more at resection than follow-up.

This clonotype was seen many times. Its antigen is not identified. Trimming took 3 bases from V and 1 from J, leaving 10 bases between them. The length of the CDR3 is 15 residues. Per the germline V gene, CDR1 is SEHNR and CDR2 is FQNEAQ (reference sequence). On each TCR cDNA molecule, a unique molecular identifier was present. TCRdb processed the 5' RACE reads anew with MiXCR; each CDR3 protein has one entry. The sample holds some 85,000 distinct CDR3 sequences, under 25% seen once. Time point specified: sample taken at primary tumor resection. Whole RNA from tumor, nontumor lung or frozen PBMC was sequenced unsorted. Samples were obtained from approximately 76 donors, all untreated early-stage non-small cell lung cancer patients.

V gene TRBV7-9 combines with J gene TRBJ2-4, with D unclear. The sequencing here drew on PBMCs, taken at surgery. The clonotype comes from a male donor with early-stage non-small cell lung cancer. CDR3: CASSFSVDAKNIQYF. For the CDR3, the DNA is TGTGCCAGCAGCTTTTCAGTGGATGCCAAAAACATTCAGTACTTC.